The 16 T cell receptor beta chains given below trace back to one sample, sequenced in a study of shared clonotypes between healthy human individuals. Data came from immunoSEQ multiplex PCR; TCRdb stores just in-frame clones and leaves some out. The sample consists of 180,000 or so clones, about 93% of them appearing once. Sequenced material: naive CD4+ T cells sorted from blood. Subset: CD45RA+ positively selected. The receptors derive from a woman in her 30s in good health.

The chain links TRBV11-2 to TRBJ1-3; D unresolved. The CDR3 covers 19 residues. The germline V and J ends were trimmed by 2 bases and 1 base, with 21 bases remaining between them. Germline V CDR1 and CDR2: SGHAT, FQNNGV. The CDR3 DNA is TGTGCCAGCAGCTTACGGGTTCCCTACCCCCTTACTTCTGGAAACACCATATATTTT. This translates into CASSLRVPYPLTSGNTIYF.

This clone occurred once. The chain has TRBV2 and TRBJ2-3; tentative D call: TRBD2 (5 bases). Germline V gene lookup returns CDR1 SNHLY and CDR2 FYNNEI. Trimming took 7 bases from V and 8 from J, leaving 13 bases between them. The CDR3 totals 12 residues. In nucleotides, the CDR3 is TGTGCCAGCATCATGACGGCGGGTACGCAGTATTTT. Protein: CASIMTAGTQYF.

This rearrangement joins TRBV27 to TRBJ2-7; 7 bases fit TRBD1. The V segment lost 5 bases and the J segment 2 bases; nucleotides outside the gene matches: 12. Looked up from germline, CDR1 is MNHEY and CDR2 is SMNVEV (reference sequence). CDR3 length equals 16 residues. The CDR3 coding sequence is TGTGCCAGCAGTCTCGGACCACCGGGACAGCCCTACGAGCAGTACTTC. Amino acids: CASSLGPPGQPYEQYF.

The rearrangement uses TRBV7-2 and TRBJ1-6; unclear D gene. The V gene lost 5 bases and the J gene lost 11 bases, with 10 bases spanning the gap. This CDR3 spans 12 amino acids. Germline V gene data show CDR1 as SGHTA and CDR2 as FQGNSA. DNA for the CDR3: TGTGCCAGCAGCCTCCCGGTTCCACCCCTCCACTTT. Its protein is CASSLPVPPLHF.

V usage is TRBV2 and J usage is TRBJ2-7; 10 bases fit TRBD1. The V and J ends lost 2 bases and 4 bases, in that order; junction bases with no gene match: 8. From germline, CDR1 is SNHLY and CDR2 FYNNEI. The length of the CDR3 is 16 residues. CDR3 loop: CASSERKDRGRYEQYF. For the CDR3, the DNA is TGTGCCAGCAGTGAACGAAAAGACAGGGGGCGGTACGAGCAGTACTTC. Complete variable domain (other parts from reference TRBV2 and TRBJ2-7): EPEVTQTPSHQVTQMGQEVILRCVPISNHLYFYWYRQILGQKVEFLVSFYNNEISEKSEIFDDQFSVERPDGSNFTLKIRSTKLEDSAMYFCASSERKDRGRYEQYFGPGTRLTVT.

The chain joins TRBV7-7 to TRBJ2-7; 13 nucleotides align to TRBD2. CDR1 SSHAT and CDR2 FNYEAQ come from the germline V gene (reference sequence). Unmatched junction bases numbered 6, after V lost 5 bases and J lost 2 bases. This CDR3 is built from 16 residues. CDR3 protein: CASSPGTSGDAYEQYF. The CDR3 coding sequence is TGTGCCAGCAGCCCAGGGACTAGCGGGGATGCCTACGAGCAGTACTTC.

CDR3 residues: CASKRIGAEAFF. The CDR3 DNA is TGTGCCAGCAAAAGGATTGGGGCTGAAGCTTTCTTT. The chain carries TRBV2 and TRBJ1-1; D unresolved. The length of the CDR3 is 12 residues. V was shortened by 7 bases and J by 6 bases, with 12 bases between the two germline ends. Germline V lookup: CDR1 SNHLY, CDR2 FYNNEI.

The rearrangement joins TRBV7-9 to TRBJ2-1; D is uncertain. This CDR3 has 19 amino acids. The V end lost 2 bases, the J end lost 6 bases, and 26 bases lay between the germline ends. The germline V gene encodes CDR1 SEHNR and CDR2 FQNEAQ (reference sequence). DNA of the CDR3: TGTGCCAGCAGCTTAACGTCCGACCTACGCCTCAGTCTGGGCAATGAGCAGTTCTTC. As protein: CASSLTSDLRLSLGNEQFF.

The table lists this clone with a count of one. The chain employs TRBV2 and TRBJ1-1; D is uncertain. The CDR3 covers 11 residues. The V gene's germline CDR1 is SNHLY and CDR2 FYNNEI. Trimming took 7 bases from V and 1 from J, leaving 4 bases between them. The CDR3 DNA reads TGTGCCAGCATGAGGAACACTGAAGCTTTCTTT. Protein product: CASMRNTEAFF.

The gene calls are TRBV5-1 and TRBJ2-5; either TRBD1 or TRBD2 may supply D (6 bases each). The end of the DNA aligns better with TRBJ2-7, so the J call may be wrong. This CDR3 region has 14 residues. In germline, CDR1 is SGHRS, CDR2 YFSETQ. DNA of the CDR3: TGCGCCAGCAGCCAACGGGGGCAAGCCTACGAGCAGTACTTC. Its protein is CASSQRGQAYEQYF.

The rearrangement joins TRBV7-9 to TRBJ1-1; D gene uncertain. The ends were cut back, 6 bases at V and 1 base at J, with 6 bases in the middle. The CDR3 consists of 12 residues. From germline, CDR1 is SEHNR and CDR2 FQNEAQ (reference sequence). The CDR3 loop reads CASSHSNTEAFF. For the CDR3, the DNA is TGTGCCAGCAGTCACTCGAACACTGAAGCTTTCTTT.

The chain links TRBV6-6 to TRBJ1-1; D gene uncertain. This CDR3 has 15 residues. Germline assignment: CDR1 MNHNY and CDR2 SVGAGI (reference sequence). Trimming cost V 0 bases and J 1 base, with 9 bases left between them. CDR3 residues: CASSYSPAANTEAFF. The CDR3 DNA reads as TGTGCCAGCAGTTACTCACCGGCCGCGAACACTGAAGCTTTCTTT.

The table lists this clone with a count of one. The CDR3 DNA sequence: TGTGCCAGCAGCCCTCGACTTGACACCGGGGAGCTGTTTTTT. This encodes CASSPRLDTGELFF. V gene TRBV14 combines with J gene TRBJ2-2, with D unresolved. The ends were cut back, 4 bases at V and 3 bases at J, with 9 bases in the middle. The germline V gene has CDR1 SGHDN and CDR2 FVKESK. The CDR3 spans 14 residues.

The chain combines TRBV7-2 with TRBJ2-7; 10 nucleotides match TRBD2. The CDR3 runs 18 residues. After removal of 2 bases from V and 6 bases from J, the junction contained 16 bases not matched to a gene. Germline V gene data show CDR1 as SGHTA and CDR2 as FQGNSA. Written as DNA, the CDR3 is TGTGCCAGCAGCTTAAATTGGGGGAAGCGGGAGGGCCGCAGCGAGCAGTACTTC. It is translated as CASSLNWGKREGRSEQYF.

This chain uses TRBV28 with TRBJ2-7; D is perhaps TRBD1 (7 bases). In germline, CDR1 is MDHEN, CDR2 SYDVKM. Trimming took 3 bases from V and 7 from J, leaving 16 bases between them. CDR3 length: 14 residues. The DNA for the CDR3 is TGTGCCAGCAGTTTGCCTGACAGGGCGGGGGAGCAGTACTTC. Amino acids: CASSLPDRAGEQYF.

This chain connects TRBV20-1 to TRBJ2-7, with D possibly being TRBD1 (6 bases). The V end lost 4 bases, the J end lost 6 bases, and 10 bases lay between the germline ends. The CDR3 has 11 amino acids. Germline V lookup: CDR1 DFQATT, CDR2 SNEGSKA (reference sequence). CDR3 amino acids: CSATGDSEQYF. In nucleotides, the CDR3 is TGCAGTGCTACAGGGGATTCCGAGCAGTACTTC.